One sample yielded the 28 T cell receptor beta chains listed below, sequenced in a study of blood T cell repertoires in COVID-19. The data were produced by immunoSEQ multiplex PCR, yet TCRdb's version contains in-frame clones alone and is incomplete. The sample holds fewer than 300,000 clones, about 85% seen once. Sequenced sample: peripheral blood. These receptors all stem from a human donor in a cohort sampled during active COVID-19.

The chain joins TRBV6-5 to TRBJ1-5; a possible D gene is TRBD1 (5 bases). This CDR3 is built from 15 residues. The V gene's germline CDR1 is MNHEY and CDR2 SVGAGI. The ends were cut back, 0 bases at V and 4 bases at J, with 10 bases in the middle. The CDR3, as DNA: TGTGCCAGCAGTTACTCCAGGGAGGTTAATCAGCCCCAGCATTTT. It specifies CASSYSREVNQPQHF.

The CDR3 sequence is CASSVSGGQQETQYF. For the CDR3, the DNA is TGTGCCAGCAGCGTAAGCGGCGGGCAGCAAGAGACCCAGTACTTC. The rearrangement uses TRBV9 and TRBJ2-5, with D possibly being TRBD2 (5 bases). Germline lookup yields CDR1 SGDLS and CDR2 YYNGEE. The CDR3 has 15 residues. V was cut by 1 base and J by 2 bases, with 12 bases left in between.

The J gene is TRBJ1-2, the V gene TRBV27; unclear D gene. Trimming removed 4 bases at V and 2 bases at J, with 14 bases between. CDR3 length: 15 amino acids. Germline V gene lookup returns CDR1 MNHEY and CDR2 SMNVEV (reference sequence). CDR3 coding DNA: TGTGCCAGCAGTTCCCCCTCCAGGTCAAACTATGGCTACACCTTC. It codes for CASSSPSRSNYGYTF.

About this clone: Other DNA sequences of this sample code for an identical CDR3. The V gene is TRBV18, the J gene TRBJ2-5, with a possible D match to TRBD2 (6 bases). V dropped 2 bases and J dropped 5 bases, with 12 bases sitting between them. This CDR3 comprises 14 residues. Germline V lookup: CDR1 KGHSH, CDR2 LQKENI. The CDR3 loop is CASSPSGRGETQYF. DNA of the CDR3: TGTGCCAGCTCACCATCGGGCCGGGGGGAGACCCAGTACTTC.

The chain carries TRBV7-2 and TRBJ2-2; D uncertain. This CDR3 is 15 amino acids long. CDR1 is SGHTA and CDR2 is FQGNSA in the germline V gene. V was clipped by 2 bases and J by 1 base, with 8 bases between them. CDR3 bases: TGTGCCAGCAGCTTAAAACAGAGGAACACCGGGGAGCTGTTTTTT. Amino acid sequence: CASSLKQRNTGELFF.

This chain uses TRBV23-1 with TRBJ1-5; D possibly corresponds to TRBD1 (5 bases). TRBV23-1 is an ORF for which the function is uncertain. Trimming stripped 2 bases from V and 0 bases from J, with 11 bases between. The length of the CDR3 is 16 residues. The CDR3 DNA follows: TGCGCCAGCAGTCAAAGACAGAGGTATAGCAATCAGCCCCAGCATTTT. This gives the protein CASSQRQRYSNQPQHF.

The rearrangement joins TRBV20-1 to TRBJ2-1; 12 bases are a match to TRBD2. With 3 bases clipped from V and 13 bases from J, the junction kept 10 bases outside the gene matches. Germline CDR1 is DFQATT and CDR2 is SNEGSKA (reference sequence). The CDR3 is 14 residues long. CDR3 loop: CSASPGLAGRDQFF. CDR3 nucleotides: TGCAGTGCTAGTCCGGGACTAGCGGGCCGGGACCAGTTCTTC.

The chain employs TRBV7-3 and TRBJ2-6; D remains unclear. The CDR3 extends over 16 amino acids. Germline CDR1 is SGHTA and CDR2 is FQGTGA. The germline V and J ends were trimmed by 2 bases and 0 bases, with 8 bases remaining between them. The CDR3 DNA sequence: TGTGCCAGCAGCTTAGTCAGTACCTCTGGGGCCAACGTCCTGACTTTC. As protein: CASSLVSTSGANVLTF.

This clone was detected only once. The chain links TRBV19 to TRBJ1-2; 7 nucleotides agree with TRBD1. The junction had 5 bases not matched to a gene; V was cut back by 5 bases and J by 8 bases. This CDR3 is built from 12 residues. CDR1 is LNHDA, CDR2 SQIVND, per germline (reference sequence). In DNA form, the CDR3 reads TGTGCCAGTAGTGCAAGGGACAGCGGCTACACCTTC. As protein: CASSARDSGYTF.

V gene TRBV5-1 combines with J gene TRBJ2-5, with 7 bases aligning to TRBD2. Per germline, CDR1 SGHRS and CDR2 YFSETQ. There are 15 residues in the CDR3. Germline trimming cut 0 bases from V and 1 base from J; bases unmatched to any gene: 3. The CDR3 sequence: CASSLGGLTQETQYF. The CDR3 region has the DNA TGCGCCAGCAGCTTGGGGGGACTAACCCAAGAGACCCAGTACTTC.

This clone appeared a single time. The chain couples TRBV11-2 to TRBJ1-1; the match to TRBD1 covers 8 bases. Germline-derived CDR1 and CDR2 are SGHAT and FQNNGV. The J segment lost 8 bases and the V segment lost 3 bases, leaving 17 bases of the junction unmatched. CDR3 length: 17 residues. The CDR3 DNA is TGTGCCAGCAGCTTTTTCCCAAACGATCCGGGACAGGAAGAAGCTTTCTTT. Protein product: CASSFFPNDPGQEEAFF.

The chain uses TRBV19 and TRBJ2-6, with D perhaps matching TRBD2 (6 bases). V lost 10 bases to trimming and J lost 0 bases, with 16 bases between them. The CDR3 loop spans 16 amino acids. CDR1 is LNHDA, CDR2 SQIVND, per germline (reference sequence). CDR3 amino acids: CATRGGLISGANVLTF. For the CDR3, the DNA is TGTGCCACTCGTGGAGGGTTAATCTCTGGGGCCAACGTCCTGACTTTC.

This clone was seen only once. CDR3 DNA: TGTGCCAGCATTTCGGGGGGAAAGCGCAATCAGCCCCAGCATTTT. It translates to CASISGGKRNQPQHF. J is TRBJ1-5 and V is TRBV6-6; D might be TRBD1 (5 bases). Trimming pared 7 bases from V and 2 bases from J, leaving 15 bases between. The CDR3 totals 15 residues. CDR1 and CDR2 (germline): MNHNY, SVGAGI (reference sequence).

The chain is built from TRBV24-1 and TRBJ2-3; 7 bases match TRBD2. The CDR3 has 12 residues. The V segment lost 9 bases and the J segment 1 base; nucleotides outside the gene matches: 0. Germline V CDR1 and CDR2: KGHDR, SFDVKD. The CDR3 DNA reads TGTGCCACCGCGGGAGGCACAGATACGCAGTATTTT. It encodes CATAGGTDTQYF.

The DNA of the CDR3 is TGTGCCAGCAGCTTAGGTCCGCGACTAGTCGTCAATGAGCAGTTCTTC. Translated: CASSLGPRLVVNEQFF. The chain is built from TRBV7-9 and TRBJ2-1, with D perhaps TRBD2 (6 bases). Germline values: CDR1 SEHNR, CDR2 FQNEAQ (reference sequence). CDR3 size: 16 residues. V lost 1 base and J 6 bases, leaving 16 bases between the germline ends.

CDR3 residues: CASSLTSATYNEQFF. In DNA, the CDR3 is TGTGCCAGCAGCCTGACTAGCGCTACCTACAATGAGCAGTTCTTC. The rearrangement uses TRBV9 and TRBJ2-1, with TRBD2 matching over 8 bases. Germline trimming cut 4 bases from V and 2 bases from J; bases unmatched to any gene: 5. Germline V gene sequence: CDR1 SGDLS, CDR2 YYNGEE. The CDR3 runs to 15 residues.

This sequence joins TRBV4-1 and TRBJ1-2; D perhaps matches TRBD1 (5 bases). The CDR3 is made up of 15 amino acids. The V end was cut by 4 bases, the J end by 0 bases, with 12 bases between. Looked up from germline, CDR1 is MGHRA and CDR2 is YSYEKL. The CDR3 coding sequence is TGCGCCAGCAGCCCGACAGAGACCTCTAACTATGGCTACACCTTC. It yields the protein CASSPTETSNYGYTF.

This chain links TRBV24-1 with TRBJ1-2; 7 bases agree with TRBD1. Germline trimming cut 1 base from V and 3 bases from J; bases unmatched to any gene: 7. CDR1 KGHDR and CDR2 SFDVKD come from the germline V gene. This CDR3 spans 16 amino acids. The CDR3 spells CATSDFGPGTDYGYTF. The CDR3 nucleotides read TGTGCCACCAGTGATTTTGGCCCGGGGACAGACTATGGCTACACCTTC.

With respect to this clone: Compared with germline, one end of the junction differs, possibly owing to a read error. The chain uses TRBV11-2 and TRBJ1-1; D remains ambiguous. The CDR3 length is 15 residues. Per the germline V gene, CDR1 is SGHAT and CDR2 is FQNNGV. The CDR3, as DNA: TGTGCCAGCAGGTTAGGAGGGTTTAGAAACACTGAAGCTTTCTTT. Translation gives CASRLGGFRNTEAFF.

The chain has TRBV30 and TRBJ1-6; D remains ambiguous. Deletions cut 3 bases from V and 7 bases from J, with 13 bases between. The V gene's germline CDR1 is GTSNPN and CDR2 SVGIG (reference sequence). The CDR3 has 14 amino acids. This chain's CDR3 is CAWSSGVINSPLHF. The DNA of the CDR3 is TGTGCCTGGAGCTCCGGGGTCATAAATTCACCCCTCCACTTT.

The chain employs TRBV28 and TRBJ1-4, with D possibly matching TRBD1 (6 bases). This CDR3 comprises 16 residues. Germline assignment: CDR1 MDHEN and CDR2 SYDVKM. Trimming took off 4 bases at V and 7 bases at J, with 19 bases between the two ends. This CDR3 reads CASSSNPQGRGEKLFF. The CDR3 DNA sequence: TGTGCCAGCAGTTCGAATCCCCAGGGGAGAGGTGAAAAACTGTTTTTT.

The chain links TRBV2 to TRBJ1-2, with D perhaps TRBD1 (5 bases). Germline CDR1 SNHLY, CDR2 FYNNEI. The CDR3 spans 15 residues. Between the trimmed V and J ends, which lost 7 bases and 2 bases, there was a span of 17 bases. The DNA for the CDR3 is TGTGCCAGCAAGGTACAGGATCTTCAGAACTATGGCTACACCTTC. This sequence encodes CASKVQDLQNYGYTF.

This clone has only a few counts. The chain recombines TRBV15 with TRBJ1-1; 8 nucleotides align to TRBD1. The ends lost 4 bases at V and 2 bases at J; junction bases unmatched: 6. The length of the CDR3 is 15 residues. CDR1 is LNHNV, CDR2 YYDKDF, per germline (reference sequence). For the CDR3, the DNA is TGTGCCACCAGCACCCGACAGGGGATAAACACTGAAGCTTTCTTT. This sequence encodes CATSTRQGINTEAFF.

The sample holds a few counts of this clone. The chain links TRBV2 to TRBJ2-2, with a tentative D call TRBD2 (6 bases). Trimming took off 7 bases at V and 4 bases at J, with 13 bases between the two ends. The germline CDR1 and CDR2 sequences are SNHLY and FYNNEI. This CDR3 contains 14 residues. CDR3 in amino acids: CASMVTRSTGELFF. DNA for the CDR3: TGTGCCAGCATGGTGACTAGGAGCACCGGGGAGCTGTTTTTT.

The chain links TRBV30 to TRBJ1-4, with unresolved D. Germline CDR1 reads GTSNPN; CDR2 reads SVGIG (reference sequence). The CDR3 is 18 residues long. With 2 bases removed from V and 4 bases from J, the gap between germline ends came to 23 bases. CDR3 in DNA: TGTGCCTGGAGTACTTCTCCCGGAGTACGTCTCCGTAATGAAAAACTGTTTTTT. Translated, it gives CAWSTSPGVRLRNEKLFF. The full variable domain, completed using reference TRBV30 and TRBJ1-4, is SQTIHQWPATLVQPVGSPLSLECTVEGTSNPNLYWYRQAAGRGLQLLFYSVGIGQISSEVPQNLSASRPQDRQFILSSKKLLLSDSGFYLCAWSTSPGVRLRNEKLFFGSGTQLSVL.

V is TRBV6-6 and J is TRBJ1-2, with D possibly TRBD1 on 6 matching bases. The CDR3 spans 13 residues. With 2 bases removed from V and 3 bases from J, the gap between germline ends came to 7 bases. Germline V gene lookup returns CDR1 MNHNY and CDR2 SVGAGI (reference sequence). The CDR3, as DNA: TGTGCCAGCAGTTACGACAGGTACTATGGCTACACCTTC. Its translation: CASSYDRYYGYTF.

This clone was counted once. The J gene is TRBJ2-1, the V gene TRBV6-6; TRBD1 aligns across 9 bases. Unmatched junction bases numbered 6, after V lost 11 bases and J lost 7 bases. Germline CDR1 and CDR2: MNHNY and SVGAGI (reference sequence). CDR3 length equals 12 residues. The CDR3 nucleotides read TGTGCCGTACGTGACAGGGGGAATGAGCAGTTCTTC. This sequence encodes CAVRDRGNEQFF.

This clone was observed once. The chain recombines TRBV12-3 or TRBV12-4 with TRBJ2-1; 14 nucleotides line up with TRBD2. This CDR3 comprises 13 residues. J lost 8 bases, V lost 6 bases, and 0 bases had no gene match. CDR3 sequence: CASRTSGRDEQFF. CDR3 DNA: TGTGCCAGCAGGACTAGCGGGAGGGATGAGCAGTTCTTC.